This passage covers 22 T cell receptor beta chains from one sample sequenced in a study of control samples from healthy donors and cancer patients. Assay used: immunoSEQ multiplex PCR; TCRdb lists only in-frame clones, some missing. The table lists more than 110,000 clones, 80% to 95% of them singletons. Material for sequencing was blood. These receptors all come from a man between 25 and 39 years old in good health.

V gene TRBV24-1 combines with J gene TRBJ2-2; perhaps TRBD2 as D (6 bases). In germline, CDR1 is KGHDR, CDR2 SFDVKD. Trimming removed 0 bases from V and 2 bases from J, with 9 bases in between. The CDR3 covers 16 residues. CDR3 in amino acids: CATSDLPSANTGELFF. The CDR3 nucleotides read TGTGCCACCAGTGATTTGCCTAGCGCAAACACCGGGGAGCTGTTTTTT.

The chain links TRBV5-8 to TRBJ1-6; 10 bases align to TRBD1. V shed 2 bases and J 9 bases; nucleotides not matched to a gene: 8. The CDR3 consists of 16 residues. Germline values: CDR1 SGHTS, CDR2 YDEGEE. In DNA, the CDR3 is TGTGCCAGCAGCTTATATGGGACAGGGGCAAGTTCACCCCTCCACTTT. This sequence encodes CASSLYGTGASSPLHF.

The chain uses TRBV27 and TRBJ2-7, with TRBD2 matching 13 bases. The CDR3 is 16 amino acids. CDR1 is MNHEY and CDR2 is SMNVEV in the germline V gene (reference sequence). V shed 5 bases and J 6 bases; nucleotides not matched to a gene: 10. CDR3 DNA: TGTGCCAGCAGTAGGACTAGCGGGAGAACCCTCCTCGAGCAGTACTTC. The encoded protein is CASSRTSGRTLLEQYF.

The V gene is TRBV7-2, the J gene TRBJ1-2, with 11 bases identical to TRBD1. V shed 3 bases, J shed 7 bases, and the junction held 4 bases outside the gene matches. CDR3 length equals 14 residues. Germline loops: CDR1 SGHTA, CDR2 FQGNSA. CDR3 loop: CASSFGQGARGYTF. The CDR3 DNA sequence: TGTGCCAGCAGCTTTGGACAGGGGGCGCGTGGCTACACCTTC.

The chain employs TRBV6-4 and TRBJ2-1; D unresolved. Trimming pared 3 bases from V and 3 bases from J, leaving 9 bases between. This CDR3 comprises 14 residues. The germline CDR1 and CDR2 sequences are MRHNA and SNTAGT. The CDR3 nucleotides are TGTGCCAGCAGTGAGACTCCAGGCTACAATGAGCAGTTCTTC. Its protein is CASSETPGYNEQFF.

V gene TRBV28 combines with J gene TRBJ2-5; no clear D. Germline CDR1 and CDR2: MDHEN and SYDVKM. This CDR3 is 14 amino acids long. Trimming cost V 4 bases and J 4 bases, with 13 bases left between them. CDR3 in DNA: TGTGCCAGCAGTTCTCAACTGGACGGAGAGACCCAGTACTTC. Translation gives CASSSQLDGETQYF.

The chain joins TRBV4-2 to TRBJ2-7, with 10 bases lining up with TRBD2. J lost 0 bases, V lost 1 base, and 12 bases had no gene match. CDR1 and CDR2 (germline): LGHNA, YNFKEQ. This CDR3 spans 19 amino acids. The CDR3 loop is CASSQVFLAGDRASYEQYF. CDR3 in DNA: TGTGCCAGCAGCCAAGTGTTTCTAGCGGGAGATCGGGCCTCCTACGAGCAGTACTTC.

The chain recombines TRBV13 with TRBJ2-5, with D possibly being TRBD2 (6 bases). Looked up from germline, CDR1 is PRHDT and CDR2 is FYEKMQ (reference sequence). The CDR3 loop spans 15 amino acids. The V end lost 4 bases, the J end lost 5 bases, and 17 bases lay between the germline ends. This CDR3 is CASSSGPGLAETQYF. CDR3 DNA sequence: TGTGCCAGCAGCTCCGGACCGGGTCTAGCGGAGACCCAGTACTTC.

The chain recombines TRBV5-4 with TRBJ1-2; TRBD1 matches at 8 bases. The J segment lost 4 bases and the V segment lost 4 bases, leaving 6 bases of the junction unmatched. There are 14 residues in the CDR3. The V gene's germline CDR1 is SGHNT and CDR2 YYREEE (reference sequence). The CDR3 bases are TGTGCCAGCAGCGCGGCCGACAGGGGCTATGGCTACACCTTC. Encoded protein: CASSAADRGYGYTF. Drawing the rest from reference TRBV5-4 and TRBJ1-2, the complete variable domain is ETGVTQSPTHLIKTRGQQVTLRCSSQSGHNTVSWYQQALGQGPQFIFQYYREEENGRGNFPPRFSGLQFPNYSSELNVNALELDDSALYLCASSAADRGYGYTFGSGTRLTVV.

This clone has only one observation. The chain has TRBV19 and TRBJ1-1; 8 nucleotides line up with TRBD1. Germline V CDR1 and CDR2: LNHDA, SQIVND (reference sequence). This CDR3 contains 14 residues. The trim removed 4 bases at V and 6 bases at J, leaving 7 bases unmatched. CDR3 nucleotide sequence: TGTGCCAGTAGTAGAATACCAGGGGGCTCTGAAGCTTTCTTT. Its translation is CASSRIPGGSEAFF. Full variable domain (outside the CDR3, taken from reference TRBV19 and TRBJ1-1): DGGITQSPKYLFRKEGQNVTLSCEQNLNHDAMYWYRQDPGQGLRLIYYSQIVNDFQKGDIAEGYSVSREKKESFPLTVTSAQKNPTAFYLCASSRIPGGSEAFFGQGTRLTVV.

The V call is TRBV7-9, the J call TRBJ1-4, with D unclear. The CDR3 totals 14 residues. The V gene's germline CDR1 is SEHNR and CDR2 FQNEAQ (reference sequence). Trimming stripped 4 bases from V and 7 bases from J, with 13 bases between. The CDR3 nucleotides are TGTGCCAGCAGCTACAGACCCGGAACTGAAAAACTGTTTTTT. Translated: CASSYRPGTEKLFF.

The J gene is TRBJ1-2, the V gene TRBV4-1; 9 positions agree with TRBD1. Trimming at V came to 2 bases and at J to 5 bases, leaving 6 bases not matched to a gene. Germline values: CDR1 MGHRA, CDR2 YSYEKL. The CDR3 sequence is 15 residues long. In DNA, the CDR3 is TGCGCCAGCAGCCAACCCCGGGACAGGGTTTATGGCTACACCTTC. Protein: CASSQPRDRVYGYTF.

J is TRBJ2-1 and V is TRBV28; 7 bases map to TRBD2. V lost 5 bases and J lost 7; bases outside the gene matches: 8. CDR1 MDHEN and CDR2 SYDVKM come from the germline V gene. The CDR3 is 14 residues long. This CDR3 reads CASSPGGLTNEQFF. CDR3 sequence (DNA): TGTGCCAGCAGTCCTGGGGGACTAACTAATGAGCAGTTCTTC.

The V call is TRBV30, the J call TRBJ1-1; the D gene is possibly TRBD1 (6 bases). Trimming took 4 bases from V and 3 from J, leaving 15 bases between them. Germline CDR1 and CDR2: GTSNPN and SVGIG (reference sequence). CDR3 length equals 14 residues. The CDR3 DNA follows: TGTGCCTGGACCCTCGACAGGAGCCACACTGAAGCTTTCTTT. Its protein product is CAWTLDRSHTEAFF.

This clone has only a few counts. The chain uses TRBV6-1 and TRBJ1-3, with a possible D match to TRBD1 (6 bases). Germline assignment: CDR1 MNHNS and CDR2 SASEGT. This CDR3 has 16 residues. The V end lost 2 bases, the J end lost 0 bases, and 11 bases lay between the germline ends. In DNA form, the CDR3 reads TGTGCCAGCAGTGAACAACAGGGAGCCTCTGGAAACACCATATATTTT. Its translation: CASSEQQGASGNTIYF.

V gene TRBV7-3 combines with J gene TRBJ2-3; 8 bases align to TRBD2. Germline lookup yields CDR1 SGHTA and CDR2 FQGTGA. Trimming cost V 8 bases and J 8 bases; bases outside gene matches: 6. The CDR3 is 12 residues long. CDR3 loop: CASGGTSGTQYF. The CDR3 DNA reads TGTGCCAGCGGGGGAACTAGCGGTACGCAGTATTTT.

The rearrangement uses TRBV28 and TRBJ1-6; unclear D gene. This CDR3 has 17 residues. Deletions cut 5 bases from V and 0 bases from J, with 14 bases between. Germline lookup yields CDR1 MDHEN and CDR2 SYDVKM. The CDR3, as DNA: TGTGCCAGCAGTGCCCCCTTGGGGAGCTCCTATAATTCACCCCTCCACTTT. Protein product: CASSAPLGSSYNSPLHF.

The rearrangement uses TRBV30 and TRBJ1-5; D is unclear. V shed 0 bases and J shed 5 bases, with 11 bases lying between them. Germline lookup yields CDR1 GTSNPN and CDR2 SVGIG (reference sequence). The CDR3 has 14 residues. The DNA of the CDR3 is TGTGCCTGGAGTGTAAGAGACACCGATCAGCCCCAGCATTTT. It encodes CAWSVRDTDQPQHF.

This clone came up once. This chain uses TRBV5-6 with TRBJ1-1; tentatively, D is TRBD1 (6 bases). Germline loops: CDR1 SGHDT, CDR2 YYEEEE. V gave up 6 bases and J gave up 1 base, with 19 bases separating them. CDR3 size: 16 residues. The CDR3 nucleotides are TGTGCCAGCAACATCGCAACCGGACAGAGGAACACTGAAGCTTTCTTT. This encodes CASNIATGQRNTEAFF.

The chain employs TRBV13 and TRBJ2-7; 11 positions agree with TRBD1. The J segment lost 4 bases and the V segment lost 8 bases, leaving 13 bases of the junction unmatched. Germline V gene data show CDR1 as PRHDT and CDR2 as FYEKMQ (reference sequence). The CDR3 totals 16 residues. CDR3 in amino acids: CASPDRGPRFPYEQYF. DNA of the CDR3: TGTGCCAGCCCGGACAGGGGGCCACGGTTCCCTTACGAGCAGTACTTC.

The rearrangement links TRBV20-1 to TRBJ2-2, with 8 bases aligning to TRBD2. V dropped 3 bases and J dropped 6; count of bases not matched to a gene: 6. The CDR3 contains 14 residues. From germline, CDR1 is DFQATT and CDR2 SNEGSKA (reference sequence). CDR3 DNA: TGCAGTGCTAGTAAGCGGGAGTTCTCCGGGGAGCTGTTTTTT. Residues: CSASKREFSGELFF.

The chain recombines TRBV29-1 with TRBJ2-1, with TRBD1 matching 7 bases. This CDR3 contains 12 residues. The trim removed 6 bases at V and 3 bases at J, leaving 2 bases unmatched. Per the germline V gene, CDR1 is SQVTM and CDR2 is ANQGSEA. The CDR3 is CSVDRDYNEQFF. CDR3 in DNA: TGCAGCGTCGACAGGGACTACAATGAGCAGTTCTTC.